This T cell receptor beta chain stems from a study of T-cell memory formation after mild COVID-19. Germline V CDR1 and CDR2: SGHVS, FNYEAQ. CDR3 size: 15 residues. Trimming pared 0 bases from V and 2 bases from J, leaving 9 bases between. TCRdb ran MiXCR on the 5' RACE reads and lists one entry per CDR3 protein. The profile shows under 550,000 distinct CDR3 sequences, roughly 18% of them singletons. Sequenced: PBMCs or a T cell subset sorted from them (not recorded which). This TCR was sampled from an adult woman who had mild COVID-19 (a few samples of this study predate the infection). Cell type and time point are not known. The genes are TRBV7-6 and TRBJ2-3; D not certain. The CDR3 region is CASSLAPSHTDTQYF. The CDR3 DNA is TGTGCCAGCAGCTTAGCGCCTAGTCACACAGATACGCAGTATTTT.